This T cell receptor beta chain was documented in a study of T cell responses to AZD1222 COVID-19 vaccine. As for the study in general: Both about-4-week and about-12-week second-dose recipients were combined.

Only in-frame clones appear in the TCRdb table, and some are missing; sequencing was by immunoSEQ multiplex PCR. The profile shows 97,000 or so clones, roughly 83% of them singletons. General observations from the study: Repertoires were collected only later (after the peak T cell response had occurred).

Trimming cost V 0 bases and J 4 bases, with 9 bases left between them. The CDR3 has 14 amino acids. Per germline, CDR1 MNHEY and CDR2 SVGAGI. To note about this clone: Its matching antigen is unknown.

Here the sequenced sample was peripheral blood, taken on day 0 of AZD1222 vaccination. The clonotype comes from an adult in good health. The V gene is TRBV6-5, the J gene TRBJ1-2; the D is unclear. CDR3 nucleotides: TGTGCCAGCAGTTACTCGATATGGTCCTATGGCTACACCTTC. Translating gives CASSYSIWSYGYTF.